These 31 T cell receptor beta chains were sequenced from one sample in a study of response to subunit inactivated influenza vaccine. TCRdb redid the calling of the RT-PCR reads with MiXCR, one entry per CDR3 protein. The sample has 530,000 or so distinct CDR3 sequences, 25% seen once; the top ten hold approximately 2%. The specimen comprised CD4+ T cells sorted from PBMCs, sampled 4 to 6 days after vaccination. These TCRs come from a man aged 50-60 years who received an inactivated influenza vaccine.

The J gene is TRBJ2-2, the V gene TRBV3-1; TRBD2 matches at 14 bases. CDR3 size: 18 residues. Germline CDR1 reads LGHDT; CDR2 reads YNNKEL (reference sequence). Trimming removed 2 bases from V and 1 base from J; junction bases left unmatched: 3. CDR3 sequence: CASSQTGLAGGNTGELFF. In DNA, the CDR3 is TGTGCCAGCAGCCAAACAGGACTAGCGGGAGGGAACACCGGGGAGCTGTTTTTT.

The chain links TRBV29-1 to TRBJ2-5, with D unclear. The germline V gene has CDR1 SQVTM and CDR2 ANQGSEA. Trimming left V 4 bases short and J 1 base short, with 10 bases between. There are 13 residues in the CDR3. This CDR3 is CSVAVQSQETQYF. The CDR3 bases are TGCAGCGTTGCCGTACAGAGCCAAGAGACCCAGTACTTC. Looking up the rest from reference TRBV29-1 and TRBJ2-5 gives the full variable domain: SAVISQKPSRDICQRGTSLTIQCQVDSQVTMMFWYRQQPGQSLTLIATANQGSEATYESGFVIDKFPISRPNLTFSTLTVSNMSPEDSSIYLCSVAVQSQETQYFGPGTRLLVL.

This chain joins TRBV7-9 and TRBJ2-7, with a tentative D call TRBD1 (5 bases). The CDR3 covers 12 residues. Per germline, CDR1 SEHNR and CDR2 FQNEAQ (reference sequence). V was pared by 5 bases and J by 6 bases, with 11 bases between. CDR3 sequence (DNA): TGTGCCAGCAGCCTTTTGGGGCCCGAGCAGTACTTC. Its protein is CASSLLGPEQYF.

This clonotype was seen repeatedly, ten times or more. The genes are TRBV5-1 and TRBJ1-2, with TRBD1 as a possible D gene (5 bases). The CDR3 is 13 residues long. The germline V gene encodes CDR1 SGHRS and CDR2 YFSETQ. Trimming removed 2 bases at V and 4 bases at J, with 9 bases between. DNA for the CDR3: TGCGCCAGCAGCTTCGGCCAGGGCTATGGCTACACCTTC. Translating it yields CASSFGQGYGYTF.

This clonotype was picked up a small number of times. This chain connects TRBV6-1 to TRBJ1-1; 9 bases fit TRBD1. The CDR3 totals 14 residues. Losses at the gene ends were 6 bases for V and 6 bases for J; bases not matched to a gene: 8. Germline V gene lookup returns CDR1 MNHNS and CDR2 SASEGT. The CDR3 loop is CASSTGQGRSEAFF. In nucleotides, the CDR3 is TGTGCCAGCAGCACGGGACAGGGTCGCTCTGAAGCTTTCTTT.

This chain joins TRBV20-1 and TRBJ2-5; TRBD2 is a possible D gene (5 bases). Germline assignment: CDR1 DFQATT and CDR2 SNEGSKA (reference sequence). This CDR3 contains 14 residues. Between the trimmed V and J ends, which lost 6 bases and 0 bases, there was a span of 14 bases. This CDR3 is CSAVSGRYQETQYF. As DNA, the CDR3 is TGCAGTGCAGTCAGCGGCAGGTACCAAGAGACCCAGTACTTC.

This clonotype was picked up many times. The rearrangement uses TRBV4-2 and TRBJ1-2, with 7 nucleotides matching TRBD1. This CDR3 is 15 amino acids long. After removal of 0 bases from V and 8 bases from J, the junction contained 9 bases not matched to a gene. Germline V gives CDR1 LGHNA, CDR2 YNFKEQ. The CDR3 sequence: CASSQETAQGVGYTF. CDR3 DNA: TGTGCCAGCAGCCAAGAGACGGCCCAGGGGGTGGGCTACACCTTC.

This clonotype was seen a few times. The chain carries TRBV20-1 and TRBJ2-1, with 9 bases that match TRBD1. The CDR3 runs 14 residues. Per the germline V gene, CDR1 is DFQATT and CDR2 is SNEGSKA (reference sequence). V dropped 5 bases and J dropped 6; count of bases not matched to a gene: 8. The CDR3 spells CSAPGQGLLNEQFF. The CDR3 region has the DNA TGCAGTGCTCCGGGACAGGGACTACTCAATGAGCAGTTCTTC.

The V gene is TRBV6-2 or TRBV6-3, the J gene TRBJ2-1; weak D call: TRBD1 (5 bases). Germline values: CDR1 MNHEY, CDR2 SVGEGT. Between the trimmed V and J ends, which lost 2 bases and 6 bases, there was a span of 14 bases. The CDR3 runs to 15 residues. CDR3 DNA: TGTGCCAGCAGTTACGGCAGGGTGCTAGGCAATGAGCAGTTCTTC. This sequence encodes CASSYGRVLGNEQFF.

The chain employs TRBV2 and TRBJ2-2; TRBD1 might be the D (6 bases). The CDR3 extends over 14 amino acids. CDR1 is SNHLY, CDR2 FYNNEI, per germline. Trimming removed 6 bases at V and 6 bases at J, with 14 bases between. The CDR3 DNA is TGTGCCAGCAGGTCAGGGGAGAGCTCCGGGGAGCTGTTTTTT. Amino acid sequence: CASRSGESSGELFF. Combining the CDR3 with reference TRBV2 and TRBJ2-2 gives the whole variable domain EPEVTQTPSHQVTQMGQEVILRCVPISNHLYFYWYRQILGQKVEFLVSFYNNEISEKSEIFDDQFSVERPDGSNFTLKIRSTKLEDSAMYFCASRSGESSGELFFGEGSRLTVL.

V and J are TRBV3-1 and TRBJ2-3, with 7 bases aligning to TRBD2. The CDR3 covers 14 residues. Trimming took 6 bases from V and 2 from J; bases not matched to a gene: 5. Germline V lookup: CDR1 LGHDT, CDR2 YNNKEL (reference sequence). This CDR3 is CASRVSGVTDTQYF. CDR3 coding DNA: TGTGCCAGCAGGGTCAGCGGGGTCACAGATACGCAGTATTTT.

This clonotype was found a few times. The rearrangement links TRBV25-1 to TRBJ2-1; 8 bases line up with TRBD2. J lost 0 bases, V lost 2 bases, and 3 bases had no gene match. The germline V gene has CDR1 MGHDK and CDR2 SYGVNS. This CDR3 comprises 16 residues. CDR3 DNA sequence: TGTGCCAGCAGTGAAACCAGCGGGAGCTCCTACAATGAGCAGTTCTTC. As protein: CASSETSGSSYNEQFF.

J is TRBJ2-3 and V is TRBV20-1; TRBD2 matches at 7 bases. Germline loops: CDR1 DFQATT, CDR2 SNEGSKA (reference sequence). The CDR3 is 12 residues long. The CDR3: CGGSGTTDTQYF. For the CDR3, the DNA is TGCGGGGGGAGCGGGACCACAGATACGCAGTATTTT.

This clonotype occurred many times. The V and J genes are TRBV3-1 and TRBJ2-4, with D uncertain. V was shortened by 3 bases and J by 1 base, with 4 bases between the two germline ends. CDR1 is LGHDT and CDR2 is YNNKEL in the germline V gene (reference sequence). The CDR3 spans 13 residues. Here the CDR3 DNA reads TGTGCCAGCAGCCAGGGGGCCAAAAACATTCAGTACTTC. Protein: CASSQGAKNIQYF.

The chain links TRBV15 to TRBJ2-5; possible D gene TRBD2, 6 bases. Trimming cost V 0 bases and J 5 bases, with 13 bases left between them. The CDR3 totals 15 residues. Germline V gene lookup returns CDR1 LNHNV and CDR2 YYDKDF (reference sequence). In DNA, the CDR3 is TGTGCCACCAGCAGAGATAAATCCCGGGAGGAGACCCAGTACTTC. Its translation: CATSRDKSREETQYF.

The rearrangement joins TRBV28 to TRBJ1-5; a possible D gene is TRBD1 (6 bases). Trimming took 6 bases from V and 4 from J, leaving 19 bases between them. Germline values: CDR1 MDHEN, CDR2 SYDVKM. This CDR3 spans 16 amino acids. CDR3 protein: CASRDRQARRNQPQHF. CDR3 nucleotides: TGTGCCAGCAGGGATAGACAGGCCCGCCGAAATCAGCCCCAGCATTTT.

The table lists this clonotype with a few counts. The chain has TRBV6-1 and TRBJ2-2; tentatively, D is TRBD1 (5 bases). Germline loops: CDR1 MNHNS, CDR2 SASEGT. Trimming shortened V by 6 bases and J by 6 bases, and 11 bases separated the two germline ends. The CDR3 contains 13 residues. The CDR3 loop reads CASRPVGPGELFF. CDR3 nucleotides: TGTGCCAGCAGGCCAGTGGGGCCCGGGGAGCTGTTTTTT.

The genes are TRBV15 and TRBJ2-2, with no clear D. The length of the CDR3 is 12 residues. V was clipped by 6 bases and J by 7 bases, with 9 bases between them. The germline gives CDR1 LNHNV, CDR2 YYDKDF (reference sequence). CDR3 amino acids: CATSSVGGELFF. The CDR3 region has the DNA TGTGCCACCAGTAGTGTCGGCGGGGAGCTGTTTTTT.

In this sample, this clonotype turned up a few times. This sequence joins TRBV6-1 and TRBJ2-7; TRBD1 matches 12 bases. Germline V gene sequence: CDR1 MNHNS, CDR2 SASEGT. This CDR3 comprises 14 residues. J gave up 3 bases and V 10 bases, and 7 bases lay outside the gene matches. CDR3 sequence: CATIRDRGHYEQYF. DNA for the CDR3: TGTGCCACGATCCGGGACAGGGGGCACTACGAGCAGTACTTC.

This clonotype was seen a handful of times. The gene calls are TRBV5-5 and TRBJ1-1, with no clear D. Germline V gene data show CDR1 as SGHKS and CDR2 as YYEKEE (reference sequence). The CDR3 length is 14 residues. The V end was cut by 1 base, the J end by 5 bases, with 12 bases between. This CDR3 reads CASSLFSSGTEAFF. The DNA of the CDR3 is TGTGCCAGCAGCTTGTTCTCCTCGGGGACTGAAGCTTTCTTT.

In its sample, this clonotype was seen a few times. The rearrangement uses TRBV10-3 and TRBJ1-1; the D is unclear. Germline V gene sequence: CDR1 ENHRY, CDR2 SYGVKD. The V end was cut by 2 bases, the J end by 0 bases, with 13 bases between. This CDR3 has 16 amino acids. CDR3 protein: CAISEVGRTLNTEAFF. The CDR3 coding sequence is TGTGCCATCAGTGAGGTGGGAAGGACCCTGAACACTGAAGCTTTCTTT.

This clonotype occurred a few times. The chain links TRBV29-1 to TRBJ2-1, with D tentatively TRBD1 or TRBD2 (6 bases each). Per germline, CDR1 SQVTM and CDR2 ANQGSEA. This CDR3 is built from 12 residues. V lost 6 bases and J 10 bases, leaving 16 bases between the germline ends. The CDR3 sequence is CSVVKGEVEQFF. As DNA, the CDR3 is TGCAGCGTGGTTAAGGGGGAGGTGGAGCAGTTCTTC.

This clonotype was seen a handful of times. The V gene is TRBV6-5, the J gene TRBJ1-5, with unresolved D. CDR1 and CDR2 from the germline V gene are MNHEY and SVGAGI. The CDR3 runs to 17 residues. V was pared by 0 bases and J by 0 bases, with 12 bases between. CDR3 DNA: TGTGCCAGCAGTTACTCGAGTAGGCGTTATAGCAATCAGCCCCAGCATTTT. This codes for CASSYSSRRYSNQPQHF.

This clonotype was detected a few times. The rearrangement joins TRBV18 to TRBJ2-5, with D tentatively TRBD2 (5 bases). V lost 3 bases to trimming and J lost 5 bases, with 13 bases between them. Germline CDR1 reads KGHSH; CDR2 reads LQKENI. The CDR3 contains 14 residues. CDR3 coding DNA: TGTGCCAGCTCACCGGGGAGTACGAGGGAGACCCAGTACTTC. Its protein product is CASSPGSTRETQYF. The whole variable domain, filled in from reference TRBV18 and TRBJ2-5, reads NAGVMQNPRHLVRRRGQEARLRCSPMKGHSHVYWYRQLPEEGLKFMVYLQKENIIDESGMPKERFSAEFPKEGPSILRIQQVVRGDSAAYFCASSPGSTRETQYFGPGTRLLVL.

Many counts were recorded for this clonotype. The chain recombines TRBV20-1 with TRBJ1-4, with a weak D call TRBD1 (5 bases). The CDR3 consists of 13 residues. The germline CDR1 and CDR2 sequences are DFQATT and SNEGSKA (reference sequence). V was cut by 3 bases and J by 7 bases, with 12 bases left in between. In DNA, the CDR3 is TGCAGTGCTAGCTCAGGGAAGGCTGAAAAACTGTTTTTT. Its translation is CSASSGKAEKLFF.

The gene calls are TRBV6-2 or TRBV6-3 and TRBJ2-5; 7 nucleotides agree with TRBD1. Looked up from germline, CDR1 is MNHEY and CDR2 is SVGEGT. Trimming removed 6 bases from V and 9 bases from J; junction bases left unmatched: 10. This CDR3 spans 13 amino acids. The CDR3 reads CASRASTGMSQYF. The DNA for the CDR3 is TGTGCCAGCAGAGCCTCGACAGGGATGTCCCAGTACTTC.

The table lists this clonotype with a few counts. The genes are TRBV20-1 and TRBJ2-3; 12 nucleotides match TRBD2. The germline gives CDR1 DFQATT, CDR2 SNEGSKA (reference sequence). With V trimmed by 5 bases and J by 4 bases, 10 bases remained unmatched. The CDR3 has 16 amino acids. The CDR3 DNA reads TGCAGTGCTCTGGGGGCTAGCGGGAGGGCCGCAGATACGCAGTATTTT. Its protein is CSALGASGRAADTQYF.

This chain connects TRBV7-2 to TRBJ2-1; 7 positions match TRBD2. The V gene end was trimmed by 5 bases and the J gene end by 4 bases; junction bases not matched to a gene: 8. Germline assignment: CDR1 SGHTA and CDR2 FQGNSA. This CDR3 has 15 residues. The CDR3 reads CASSPMGGGYNEQFF. The CDR3, as DNA: TGTGCCAGCAGCCCTATGGGGGGGGGTTACAATGAGCAGTTCTTC.

V and J are TRBV5-1 and TRBJ2-1, with 10 positions matching TRBD2. The CDR3 length is 13 residues. V shed 8 bases, J shed 9 bases, and the junction held 8 bases outside the gene matches. Germline CDR1 reads SGHRS; CDR2 reads YFSETQ. CDR3 region: CASSGTSDGEQFF. The CDR3 bases are TGCGCCAGTTCCGGGACTAGCGACGGTGAGCAGTTCTTC.

There are a few counts of this clonotype. V is TRBV11-1 and J is TRBJ2-2; 14 bases fit TRBD2. J lost 7 bases, V lost 4 bases, and 11 bases had no gene match. The CDR3 has 18 amino acids. Germline V lookup: CDR1 SGHAT, CDR2 FQDESV (reference sequence). The CDR3 is CASSSGTSGRGSIGELFF. DNA for the CDR3: TGTGCCAGCAGCTCCGGGACTAGCGGGAGAGGGAGCATCGGGGAGCTGTTTTTT. Full variable domain (missing parts from reference TRBV11-1 and TRBJ2-2): EAEVAQSPRYKITEKSQAVAFWCDPISGHATLYWYRQILGQGPELLVQFQDESVVDDSQLPKDRFSAERLKGVDSTLKIQPAELGDSAMYLCASSSGTSGRGSIGELFFGEGSRLTVL.

This chain connects TRBV10-3 to TRBJ2-3, with 12 nucleotides matching TRBD2. The CDR3 is 16 amino acids. The germline V gene has CDR1 ENHRY and CDR2 SYGVKD. J lost 1 base, V lost 5 bases, and 4 bases had no gene match. CDR3 sequence (DNA): TGTGCCATCAGTCCTTGGACTAGCGGGGGCACAGATACGCAGTATTTT. It translates to CAISPWTSGGTDTQYF.